The 8 T cell receptor beta chains listed next were all sequenced from one sample in a study of a mutant IDH1 vaccine in newly diagnosed glioma. Method: immunoSEQ multiplex PCR; TCRdb's copy keeps in-frame clones and lacks some. The repertoire holds tens of thousands of clones, with 82% as singletons. Documented time point: week 35, safety follow-up. Topical imiquimod accompanied each vaccine dose, which consisted of 300 ug of mutant IDH1 20-mer peptide. For these TCRs, the target antigens are not known. Sequenced here: PBMCs, sampled from a glioma patient whose treatment included an IDH1 peptide vaccine. The receptor source for this set is a woman under 30 with glioma.

The table lists this clone with a count of one. The chain couples TRBV6-5 to TRBJ2-7, with 11 bases aligning to TRBD1. Unmatched junction bases numbered 5, after V lost 5 bases and J lost 2 bases. CDR1 MNHEY and CDR2 SVGAGI come from the germline V gene. This CDR3 spans 15 amino acids. The CDR3 sequence is CASSVDRGRAYEQYF. Here the CDR3 DNA reads TGTGCCAGCAGTGTGGACAGGGGGCGCGCCTACGAGCAGTACTTC.

This clone was detected only once. The chain employs TRBV7-8 and TRBJ2-7, with unresolved D. The CDR3 is 9 amino acids. Germline V gives CDR1 SGHVS, CDR2 FQNEAQ. The CDR3: CIPPYEQYF. DNA of the CDR3: TGTATTCCTCCCTACGAGCAGTACTTC.

This clone was counted only a few times. The chain has TRBV2 and TRBJ1-2, with 9 bases matching TRBD1. The germline V gene has CDR1 SNHLY and CDR2 FYNNEI. The CDR3 has 15 amino acids. V gave up 7 bases and J gave up 0 bases; unmatched junction bases: 6. The CDR3 DNA reads as TGTGCCAGCACCCAGGGACAGGGTGCTAACTATGGCTACACCTTC. It translates to CASTQGQGANYGYTF.

The rearrangement joins TRBV28 to TRBJ2-7; either TRBD1 or TRBD2 may supply D (5 bases each). Trimming took off 5 bases at V and 0 bases at J, with 8 bases between the two ends. The CDR3 extends over 13 amino acids. Germline V lookup: CDR1 MDHEN, CDR2 SYDVKM. CDR3 nucleotides: TGTGCCAGCAGTCATGGGGGCTCCTACGAGCAGTACTTC. Protein: CASSHGGSYEQYF.

Turning to this clone: One junction end does not reproduce the germline sequence, and a read error may be involved. The chain carries TRBV7-2 and TRBJ2-5; 9 bases fit TRBD2. CDR1 SGHTA and CDR2 FQGNSA come from the germline V gene. CDR3 size: 13 residues. The CDR3 loop is CASSSQASSGVDF. The CDR3 coding sequence is TGTGCCAGCAGCTCCCAGGCCTCTAGCGGGGTTGACTTC.

This clone was picked up a small number of times. The chain carries TRBV7-9 and TRBJ1-2; perhaps TRBD1 as D (5 bases). The CDR3 totals 13 residues. The germline CDR1 and CDR2 sequences are SEHNR and FQNEAQ (reference sequence). V lost 7 bases, J lost 5 bases, and 14 bases lay in between. The CDR3 region is CASTGSSGYGYTF. CDR3 nucleotides: TGTGCCAGCACAGGGAGTTCGGGGTATGGCTACACCTTC.

There are a few counts of this clone. The J gene is TRBJ1-1, the V gene TRBV14; D is possibly TRBD1 (6 bases). The CDR3 is 14 amino acids. V dropped 4 bases and J dropped 4 bases, with 13 bases sitting between them. The V gene's germline CDR1 is SGHDN and CDR2 FVKESK. In DNA, the CDR3 is TGTGCCAGCAGCCCCCTACAGGGAAGCACTGAAGCTTTCTTT. It encodes CASSPLQGSTEAFF.

This chain connects TRBV7-2 to TRBJ2-7, with 7 bases identical to TRBD1. Germline values: CDR1 SGHTA, CDR2 FQGNSA. Trimming at V came to 6 bases and at J to 0 bases, leaving 5 bases not matched to a gene. The CDR3 extends over 14 amino acids. CDR3 sequence: CASRRGQSSYEQYF. The CDR3 DNA reads TGTGCCAGCAGGAGGGGACAGAGCTCCTACGAGCAGTACTTC.